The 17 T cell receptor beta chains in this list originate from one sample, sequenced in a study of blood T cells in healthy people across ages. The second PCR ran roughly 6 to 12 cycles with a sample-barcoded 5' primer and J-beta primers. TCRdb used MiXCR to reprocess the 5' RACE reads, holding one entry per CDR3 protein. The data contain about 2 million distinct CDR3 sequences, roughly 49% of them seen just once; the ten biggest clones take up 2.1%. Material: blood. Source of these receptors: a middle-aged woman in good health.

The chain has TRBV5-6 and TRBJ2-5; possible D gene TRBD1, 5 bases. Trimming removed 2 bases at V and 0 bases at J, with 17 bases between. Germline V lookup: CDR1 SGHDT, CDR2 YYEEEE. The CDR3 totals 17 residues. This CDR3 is CASSLSGVGQNQETQYF. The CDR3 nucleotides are TGTGCCAGCAGCTTAAGTGGCGTGGGGCAGAACCAAGAGACCCAGTACTTC. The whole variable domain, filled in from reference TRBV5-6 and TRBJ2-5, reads DAGVTQSPTHLIKTRGQQVTLRCSPKSGHDTVSWYQQALGQGPQFIFQYYEEEERQRGNFPDRFSGHQFPNYSSELNVNALLLGDSALYLCASSLSGVGQNQETQYFGPGTRLLVL.

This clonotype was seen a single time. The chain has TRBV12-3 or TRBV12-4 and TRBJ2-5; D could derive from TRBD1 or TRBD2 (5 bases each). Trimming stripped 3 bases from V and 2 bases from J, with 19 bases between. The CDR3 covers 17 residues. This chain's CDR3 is CASSFARAGRVQETQYF. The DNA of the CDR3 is TGTGCCAGCAGTTTTGCGAGGGCGGGCAGGGTGCAAGAGACCCAGTACTTC.

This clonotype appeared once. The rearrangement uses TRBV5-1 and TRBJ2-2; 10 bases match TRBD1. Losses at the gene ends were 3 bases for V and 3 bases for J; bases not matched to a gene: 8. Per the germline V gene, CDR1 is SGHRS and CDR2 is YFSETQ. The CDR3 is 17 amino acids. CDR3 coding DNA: TGCGCCAGCAGCTCCCGGGACAGGGGCGGCGACACCGGGGAGCTGTTTTTT. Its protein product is CASSSRDRGGDTGELFF.

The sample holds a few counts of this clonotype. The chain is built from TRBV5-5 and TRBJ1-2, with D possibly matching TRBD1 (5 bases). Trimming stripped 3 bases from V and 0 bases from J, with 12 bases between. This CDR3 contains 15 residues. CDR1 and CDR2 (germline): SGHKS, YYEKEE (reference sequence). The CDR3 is CASSYRDGPNYGYTF. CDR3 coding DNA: TGTGCCAGCAGCTATCGGGACGGTCCTAACTATGGCTACACCTTC.

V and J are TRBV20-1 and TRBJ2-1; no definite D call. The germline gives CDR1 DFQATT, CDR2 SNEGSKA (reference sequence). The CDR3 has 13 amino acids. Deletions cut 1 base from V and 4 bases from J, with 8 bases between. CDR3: CSARGAAYNEQFF. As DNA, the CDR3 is TGCAGTGCTAGAGGAGCAGCGTACAATGAGCAGTTCTTC.

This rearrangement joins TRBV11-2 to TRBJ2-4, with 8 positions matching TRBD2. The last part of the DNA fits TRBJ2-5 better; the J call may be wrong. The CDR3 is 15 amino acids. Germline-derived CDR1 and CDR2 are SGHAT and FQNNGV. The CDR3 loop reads CASSLDPGGLETQYF. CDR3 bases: TGTGCCAGCAGCTTAGATCCGGGGGGGTTAGAGACCCAGTACTTC.

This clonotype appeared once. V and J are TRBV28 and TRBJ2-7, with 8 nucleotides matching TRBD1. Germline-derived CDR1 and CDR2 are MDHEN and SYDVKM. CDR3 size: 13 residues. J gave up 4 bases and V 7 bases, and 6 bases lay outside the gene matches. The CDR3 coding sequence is TGTGCCAGCATCCAGACAGGGGAGTACGAGCAGTACTTC. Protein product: CASIQTGEYEQYF. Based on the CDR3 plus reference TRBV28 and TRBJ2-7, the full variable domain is DVKVTQSSRYLVKRTGEKVFLECVQDMDHENMFWYRQDPGLGLRLIYFSYDVKMKEKGDIPEGYSVSREKKERFSLILESASTNQTSMYLCASIQTGEYEQYFGPGTRLTVT.

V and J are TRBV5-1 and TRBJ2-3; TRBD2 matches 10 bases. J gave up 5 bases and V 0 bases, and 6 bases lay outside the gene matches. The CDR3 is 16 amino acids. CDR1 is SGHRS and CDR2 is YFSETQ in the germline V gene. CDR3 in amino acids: CASSLGSGGAGDTQYF. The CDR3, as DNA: TGCGCCAGCAGCTTGGGAAGCGGGGGGGCAGGAGATACGCAGTATTTT.

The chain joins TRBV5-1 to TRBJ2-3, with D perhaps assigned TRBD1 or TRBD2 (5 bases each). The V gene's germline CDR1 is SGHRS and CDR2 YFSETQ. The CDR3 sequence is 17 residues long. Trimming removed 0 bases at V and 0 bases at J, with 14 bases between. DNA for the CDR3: TGCGCCAGCAGCTTGGCCACGGGGAGACAGAGCACAGATACGCAGTATTTT. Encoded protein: CASSLATGRQSTDTQYF.

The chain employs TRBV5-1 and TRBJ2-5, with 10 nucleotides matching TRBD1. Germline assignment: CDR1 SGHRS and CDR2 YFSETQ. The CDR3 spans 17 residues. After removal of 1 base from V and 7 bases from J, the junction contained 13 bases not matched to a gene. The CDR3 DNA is TGCGCCAGCAGCTTGTTGGGGACAGGGGCCGGCAGGGGGACCCAGTACTTC. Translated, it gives CASSLLGTGAGRGTQYF.

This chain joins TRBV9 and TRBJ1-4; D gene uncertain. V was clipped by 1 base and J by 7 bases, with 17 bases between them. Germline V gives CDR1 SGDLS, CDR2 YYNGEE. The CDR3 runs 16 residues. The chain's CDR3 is CASSVSEGRVSEKLFF. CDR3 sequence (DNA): TGTGCCAGCAGCGTATCGGAGGGTCGAGTATCTGAAAAACTGTTTTTT.

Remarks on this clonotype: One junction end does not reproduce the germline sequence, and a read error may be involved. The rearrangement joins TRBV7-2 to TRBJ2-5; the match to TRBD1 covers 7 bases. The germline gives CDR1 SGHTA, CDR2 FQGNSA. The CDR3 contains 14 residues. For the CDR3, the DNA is TGTGTCAGCAGCGTACGGACAGGACAAGAGACCCAGTACTTC. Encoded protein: CVSSVRTGQETQYF.

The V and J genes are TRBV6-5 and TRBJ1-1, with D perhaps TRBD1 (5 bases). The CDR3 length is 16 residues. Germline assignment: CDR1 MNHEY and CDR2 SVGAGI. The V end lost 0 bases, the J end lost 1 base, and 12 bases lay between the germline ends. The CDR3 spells CASSYSDKGRNTEAFF. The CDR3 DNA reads TGTGCCAGCAGTTACTCGGATAAGGGGAGGAACACTGAAGCTTTCTTT.

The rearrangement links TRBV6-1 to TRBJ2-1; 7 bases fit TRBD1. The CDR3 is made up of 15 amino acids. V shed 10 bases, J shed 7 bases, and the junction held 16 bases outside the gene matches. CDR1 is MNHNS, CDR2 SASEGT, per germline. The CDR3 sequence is CATLPRQGYRNEQFF. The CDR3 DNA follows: TGTGCCACCCTCCCGAGACAGGGCTATAGAAATGAGCAGTTCTTC.

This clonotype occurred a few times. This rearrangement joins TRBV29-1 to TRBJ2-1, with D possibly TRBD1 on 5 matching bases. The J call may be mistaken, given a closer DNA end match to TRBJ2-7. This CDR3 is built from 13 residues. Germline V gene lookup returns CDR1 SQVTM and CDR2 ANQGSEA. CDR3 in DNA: TGCAGCGTTGGCAGGGAACCCTACAATGAGCAGTACTTC. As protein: CSVGREPYNEQYF.

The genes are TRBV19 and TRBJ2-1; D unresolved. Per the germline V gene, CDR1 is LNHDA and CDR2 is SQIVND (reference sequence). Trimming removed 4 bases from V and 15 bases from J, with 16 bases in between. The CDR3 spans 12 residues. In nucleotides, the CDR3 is TGTGCCAGTAGTAACCAGGAACATTCGCGGTTCTTC. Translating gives CASSNQEHSRFF.

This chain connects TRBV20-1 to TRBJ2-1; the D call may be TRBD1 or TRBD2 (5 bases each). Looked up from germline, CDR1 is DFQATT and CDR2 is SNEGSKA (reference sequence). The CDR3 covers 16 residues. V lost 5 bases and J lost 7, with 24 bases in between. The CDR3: CSAPTEPGRLQNEQFF. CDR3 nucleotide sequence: TGCAGTGCTCCCACCGAACCGGGACGTCTCCAGAATGAGCAGTTCTTC.